The 8 T cell receptor beta chains below were found in one sample sequenced in a study of cytomegalovirus exposure and HLA in healthy donors. 60 Vbeta and 13 Jbeta primers were used in PCR. Sequenced by immunoSEQ multiplex PCR; TCRdb stores in-frame clones only, minus some. Among 150,000 to 200,000 clones listed, around 80% were seen once. The sequencing sample was made of PBMCs. Receptor source: a human donor in good health.

The chain links TRBV27 to TRBJ1-2, with 10 bases matching TRBD1. The germline gives CDR1 MNHEY, CDR2 SMNVEV (reference sequence). This CDR3 contains 14 residues. V lost 6 bases, J lost 6 bases, and 7 bases stayed unmatched. CDR3: CASSKRQGAHGYTF. The CDR3 bases are TGTGCCAGCAGCAAACGACAGGGGGCGCATGGCTACACCTTC.

This rearrangement joins TRBV11-3 to TRBJ2-7; D uncertain. Germline V CDR1 and CDR2: SGHNT, YENEEA. CDR3 length: 13 residues. V dropped 5 bases and J dropped 0 bases, with 8 bases sitting between them. CDR3 in DNA: TGTGCCAGCAGCCACAGCCTCTCCTACGAGCAGTACTTC. Translated: CASSHSLSYEQYF.

This sequence joins TRBV23-1 and TRBJ1-2; D might be TRBD1 (5 bases). TRBV23-1 is assigned to the ORF class and has an uncertain function. The CDR3 consists of 13 residues. V shed 8 bases and J shed 3 bases, with 13 bases lying between them. CDR3 nucleotides: TGCGCCAGCGGTCCCGGGACTTACTATGGCTACACCTTC. It codes for CASGPGTYYGYTF.

This clone was seen a handful of times. The rearrangement joins TRBV10-3 to TRBJ2-7, with TRBD2 identical over 7 bases. Germline assignment: CDR1 ENHRY and CDR2 SYGVKD. Trimming at V came to 4 bases and at J to 4 bases, leaving 7 bases not matched to a gene. The CDR3 runs to 14 residues. DNA of the CDR3: TGTGCCATCAGTGGGGGCGGGGGATCATACGAGCAGTACTTC. It specifies CAISGGGGSYEQYF.

This clone was picked up one time. The chain links TRBV29-1 to TRBJ1-3, with D possibly being TRBD1 (5 bases). Per the germline V gene, CDR1 is SQVTM and CDR2 is ANQGSEA. The CDR3 spans 13 residues. The germline V and J ends were trimmed by 7 bases and 6 bases, with 16 bases remaining between them. Here the CDR3 reads CSAGGGETNTIYF. CDR3 nucleotides: TGCAGCGCGGGGGGTGGGGAAACAAACACCATATATTTT.

This CDR3 reads CASSLGGDSFEQYF. The CDR3 DNA is TGTGCCAGCAGCTTAGGGGGGGATTCGTTCGAGCAGTACTTC. The gene calls are TRBV11-1 and TRBJ2-7; perhaps TRBD2 as D (6 bases). CDR3 length: 14 residues. V was shortened by 1 base and J by 6 bases, with 13 bases between the two germline ends. Germline V CDR1 and CDR2: SGHAT, FQDESV (reference sequence).

This clone was counted a single time. The DNA for the CDR3 is TGTGCCAGCACCCAAAGGGGAATGAACACTGAAGCTTTCTTT. Translated: CASTQRGMNTEAFF. The genes are TRBV6-6 and TRBJ1-1, with D perhaps matching TRBD1 (5 bases). Deletions cut 7 bases from V and 0 bases from J, with 12 bases between. The CDR3 spans 14 residues. Germline V CDR1 and CDR2: MNHNY, SVGAGI (reference sequence).

The rearrangement links TRBV4-1 to TRBJ2-3; possible D gene TRBD1, 5 bases. V lost 0 bases, J lost 1 base, and 14 bases lay in between. In germline, CDR1 is MGHRA, CDR2 YSYEKL. This CDR3 is 17 amino acids long. The CDR3 spells CASSQEPRAGRTDTQYF. DNA of the CDR3: TGCGCCAGCAGCCAAGAGCCTAGGGCAGGGCGCACAGATACGCAGTATTTT.